This T cell receptor (beta chain) stems from a study of blood T cell repertoires in COVID-19. Study overall: COVID-19 samples collected from the United States, Italy and Spain covered acute and convalescent phases. T cells, B-cell-depleted T cells, or PBMCs provided the cDNA or gDNA that served as material.

Authors' processing steps: Amplifying reference gene primers gave estimates of nucleated cell counts. The protocol was immunoSEQ multiplex PCR, while the TCRdb copy is restricted to in-frame clones and leaves out a portion. V and J calls and clone size follow that table, whereas D and trimming were derived from the DNA. The sample has some 390,000 clones; around nine tenths are singletons. Germline V CDR1 and CDR2: MNHEY, SVGAGI. This CDR3 is built from 16 residues. Trimming at V came to 0 bases and at J to 5 bases, leaving 7 bases not matched to a gene. The specimen was peripheral blood. The receptor's source is a human donor in a cohort sampled during active COVID-19. The chain links TRBV6-5 to TRBJ1-2, with TRBD1 identical over 9 bases. In DNA form, the CDR3 reads TGTGCCAGCAGTTACTCGATACAGGGGGCAGGGTATGGCTACACCTTC. Its protein is CASSYSIQGAGYGYTF.